This T cell receptor (beta chain) was sequenced during a study of vaccination and CD4 T cells after COVID-19 (dated by TCRdb to between 2022 and 2023). Looking at the study overall: SARS-CoV-2 positivity had been established in the convalescent patients by nasal swab PCR, and mild disease was recorded in roughly 9 of these patients and severe disease in one. The convalescent cohort included six males and four females, with two Hispanic individuals, seven Caucasians, two Asians and one multiracial person. Participants received two doses of either the Pfizer-BioNTech BNT162b2 vaccine (n=8) or the Moderna mRNA-1273 vaccine (n=2). The cultures were stimulated with overlapping spike peptide pools from SARS-CoV-2 and from the common cold coronaviruses HCoV-NL63, HCoV-OC43 and HCoV-229E. Post-COVID blood samples were collected from convalescent patients a median of around 96 days after diagnosis, with a range of about 35 to 170 days. In around ten COVID-19 convalescent patients and several infection-naive healthy vaccine recipients, the spike-specific CD4+ TCR repertoire before mRNA vaccination was compared with the repertoire after mRNA vaccination. In control cultures, a CEFX viral epitope pool was used as positive control, an HIV-1 Nef peptide pool was used as negative control, or no peptide was added. The time from the second vaccine dose to post-vaccine blood sampling had a median of roughly 70 days and ranged from about 14 to 241 days.

As to this clonotype: Its specific antigen is unknown. Base qualities were left out, and no much larger clone turns up one base away.

The library was generated by PCR. At the Johns Hopkins FTIC core, DNA from the cultured CD4+ T cells underwent TCR sequencing with the Oncomine TCR Beta short-read assay. Genomic DNA was extracted from the cultured CD4+ T cells with the QIAamp micro DNA kit. Oncomine TCR Beta libraries from cultured CD4+ T cells were pooled using unique dual indexes and sequenced on an Illumina iSeq 100. Concerning the study's data processing: Non-productive sequences were filtered out, and CDR3s that did not start with C, did not end with F or W, or were shorter than 7 amino acids were discarded. The MANAFEST web application was used to identify antigen-specific clonotypes by comparing peptide-stimulated wells against reference wells and other culture wells. An FDR below 0.05, an odds ratio above 5, and a productive frequency above 0.1% in at least two of three replicate wells were required for clones to be considered positive. Clonotypes that were significantly expanded in both SARS-CoV-2 spike wells and at least one common cold coronavirus spike condition were defined as cross-reactive. Similarity between CDR3 sequences was evaluated in R version 3.6.1 using Levenshtein distances (stringdist) and unrooted phylogenetic trees (ape). TCRdb trimmed the raw reads at Q25, called clones with MiXCR and kept productive beta chains. Identical CDR3 protein sequences are pooled into one entry, listed with their most common genes and DNA. The V and J calls come from TCRdb's annotation, not from the publication. This sample has about 2,800 distinct CDR3 sequences in its table, and about 80% of those were observed once. The ten largest clones represent roughly a third of the sample.

The investigation overall reported the following: The study included relatively few convalescent patients and did not analyze early timepoints after natural infection. In convalescent patients, a median 86.3% of post-vaccine SARS-CoV-2-reactive clones were detected only after vaccination, suggesting vaccine-specific priming. The median count of SARS-CoV-2-reactive clonotypes went up from under 25 after infection to 38 after vaccination, although the change was not significant. Of the vaccine-specific clones in convalescent patients, 304 of 307, or nearly all, reacted only to SARS-CoV-2 spike and did not cross-react with common cold coronaviruses.

The treatment or condition label, as the study defines it: roughly 10-day PBMC culture with coronavirus spike peptide pools or control peptides (ViraFEST assay). The ViraFEST assay, used in the study, expanded antigen-specific T cells with peptide pools and then identified the expanded clonotypes through TCR sequencing. The positive SARS-CoV-2 PCR tests of the convalescent patients were dated from March to December 2020, before the Alpha, Beta and Delta variants emerged in the United States. Each well held 2.2 million or so PBMCs cultured in IMDM containing about 5% human AB serum and approximately 9.4 IU/ml IL-2, with around 9.7 ug/ml peptide pools added. On days 3 and 7, half of the culture medium was replaced with fresh IL-2-containing medium. After 10 days of culture, CD4+ T cells were isolated by negative selection with the EasySep CD4+ T cell isolation kit. Ficoll-Paque Plus gradient centrifugation was used to isolate PBMCs from whole blood, and the isolated PBMCs were then either used fresh or cryopreserved at -140C. In general, triplicate wells were set up for every culture condition.

The CDR3 has 13 amino acids, counting the end cysteine and phenylalanine. CDR3 DNA is the only sequence kept; it has 39 bases, read in frame from the first base. The junction carries 15 bases between V and J, which are trimmed by 6 bases and 6 bases respectively. CDR1 is given as MNHNS and CDR2 as SASEGT, both from the germline V gene. The sequencing input was CD4+ T cells from blood, cultured in vitro. This receptor was obtained from a human donor who had recovered from COVID-19. Recombination joined TRBV6-1 with TRBJ2-7, with a weak D call of TRBD1 (6 bases match). Here the CDR3 is given as CASSEQTGIEQYF. The bases read TGTGCCAGCAGCGAACAAACAGGGATCGAGCAGTACTTC.